These T cell receptor beta chains were read from a single sample in a study of low-dose radiotherapy and immunotherapy resistance in tumors. Via MiXCR, TCRdb re-called the reads, giving one row per CDR3 protein. The sample has 85,000 to 100,000 distinct CDR3 sequences, 9.4% seen once; the top ten hold more than 0.85%. Sequenced material: PBMCs, taken before treatment. Receptor source: a male donor with prostate cancer. CDR3s include the opening cysteine and the closing phenylalanine or tryptophan. The D gene is left open where the match is weak. Some rows mark clone size as missing; the rest say once, few, many or name a class of expanded clone.

abundance | j_gene | d_gene | v_gene | CDR3nt | CDR3aa
many | TRBJ2-3 | TRBD2 | TRBV20-1 | TGCAGTGCTAGATTAGCGGGAGATACGCAGTATTTT | CSARLAGDTQYF
many | TRBJ2-5 | TRBD2 | TRBV10-1 | TGCGCCAGCAGTGAACGGGCTAGCGGCAAAGAGACCCAGTACTTC | CASSERASGKETQYF
many | TRBJ1-1 | - | TRBV20-1 | TGCAGTGCTAGAGCCAGAGGGGGGGATGAAGCTTTCTTT | CSARARGGDEAFF
many | TRBJ2-2 | - | TRBV6-2/TRBV6-3 | TGTGCCAGCAGAGGAACCTTGGGGGGAAACACCGGGGAGCTGTTTTTT | CASRGTLGGNTGELFF
many | TRBJ2-7 | TRBD1 | TRBV7-9 | TGTGCCAGCAGCCGTTTAGGACAGGGGATCCCCTACGAGCAGTACTTC | CASSRLGQGIPYEQYF
many | TRBJ2-5 | - | TRBV27 | TGTGCCAGCAGTTTAAAGGGCTCCCAAGAGACCCAGTACTTC | CASSLKGSQETQYF
many | TRBJ1-1 | - | TRBV29-1 | TGCAGCGTCAACCGCGGGGGGGTAGGGAGCACTGAAGCTTTCTTT | CSVNRGGVGSTEAFF
many | TRBJ2-2 | - | TRBV20-1 | TGCAGTGCTGGTAGACCGGGCACCGGGGAGCTGTTTTTT | CSAGRPGTGELFF
many | TRBJ1-5 | - | TRBV6-2/TRBV6-3 | TGTGCCAGCAGTTACGTGGGCGGGGAGCTTAGGAGCAATCAGCCCCAGCATTTT | CASSYVGGELRSNQPQHF
many | TRBJ1-3 | - | TRBV14 | TGTGCCAGCTCACCTAACCGGGGAGACACCATATATTTT | CASSPNRGDTIYF
many | TRBJ2-1 | TRBD2 | TRBV5-1 | TGCGCCAGCAGCTTGCCTACCAACCTCAAAAGGACTAGCGGGACCTACAATGAGCAGTTCTTC | CASSLPTNLKRTSGTYNEQFF
many | TRBJ2-4 | TRBD1 | TRBV28 | TGTGCCAGCAATTGGGGACAGAAGGGGTTCACCATTCAGTACTTC | CASNWGQKGFTIQYF
many | TRBJ2-7 | - | TRBV28 | TGTGCCACCCTGGGGCAGGGACGATTGAGCTCCTACGAGCAGTACTTC | CATLGQGRLSSYEQYF
many | TRBJ2-7 | TRBD2 | TRBV7-2 | TGTGCCAGCAGCTTAGCGGCTAGCGGGACCTTACCCGAGCAGTACTTC | CASSLAASGTLPEQYF
many | TRBJ1-4 | - | TRBV29-1 | TGCAGCGTTGATTCTGACGAAAAACTGTTTTTT | CSVDSDEKLFF
- | TRBJ1-1 | - | TRBV2 | TGTGCCAACAGTGAGCCTTCAGGAATGTCATCGAACACTGAAGCTTTCTTT | CANSEPSGMSSNTEAFF
- | TRBJ2-1 | TRBD2 | TRBV19 | TGTGCCAGTAGCGGGACTAGCGGGAGCGGCAATGAGCAGTTCTTC | CASSGTSGSGNEQFF
many | TRBJ1-2 | - | TRBV15 | TGTGCCACCAGCAGAGATGGTCAGGGAGGCTATGGCTACACCTTC | CATSRDGQGGYGYTF
many | TRBJ1-1 | - | TRBV2 | TGTGCCAGCAGTGGGGAGGCAGGTGGGAACACTGAAGCTTTCTTT | CASSGEAGGNTEAFF
many | TRBJ2-1 | - | TRBV14 | TGTGCCAGTACAACCGGACAAAACGGGTACAATGAGCAGTTCTTC | CASTTGQNGYNEQFF
few | TRBJ2-5 | TRBD2 | TRBV6-2/TRBV6-3 | TGTGCCAGCAGTCCAGGACTAGCGGATATGACCCAGTACTTC | CASSPGLADMTQYF
many | TRBJ1-6 | - | TRBV20-1 | TGCAGTGCTAGAGAAACTGAGGGTACACCCCTCCACTTT | CSARETEGTPLHF
many | TRBJ1-5 | TRBD1 | TRBV12-3/TRBV12-4 | TGTGCCAGCAGTGCGGGGACAGGGGGCGCGGATCAGCCCCAGCATTTT | CASSAGTGGADQPQHF
many | TRBJ2-2 | - | TRBV20-1 | TGCAGTGCTCAGACAGGGAACACCGGGGAGCTGTTTTTT | CSAQTGNTGELFF
many | TRBJ1-2 | - | TRBV6-6 | TGTGCCAGCAGTCGTCGGGCTGTAGTTAACTATGGCTACACCTTC | CASSRRAVVNYGYTF
many | TRBJ2-7 | TRBD2 | TRBV12-3/TRBV12-4 | TGTGCCAGCAGTGGAAGACTAGCGGGATCTTACGAGCAGTACTTC | CASSGRLAGSYEQYF
many | TRBJ1-5 | - | TRBV5-1 | TGCGCCAGCAGCTTGGATTCGGGGACAAATCAGCCCCAGCATTTT | CASSLDSGTNQPQHF
many | TRBJ2-7 | - | TRBV27 | TGTGCCAGCAGTCCGCTCAGCTCAAACGAGCAGTACTTC | CASSPLSSNEQYF
many | TRBJ1-2 | - | TRBV25-1 | TGTGCCAGCAGTGAATATGGGGGGACACTCTATGGCTACACCTTC | CASSEYGGTLYGYTF
many | TRBJ1-3 | - | TRBV10-3 | TGTGCCATCAGTGATTTGGGTGGAAACACCATATATTTT | CAISDLGGNTIYF
many | TRBJ2-5 | TRBD2 | TRBV20-1 | TGCAGCGGGTCGGGACTAGCGGGATCACCGTGGACCCAGTACTTC | CSGSGLAGSPWTQYF
many | TRBJ2-1 | TRBD1 | TRBV20-1 | TGCAGTGCTGGGCTATTGGGGACAGGGTCGGTGGGTGAGCAGTTCTTC | CSAGLLGTGSVGEQFF
many | TRBJ2-1 | TRBD2 | TRBV4-3 | TGCGCCAGCAGCCAAGGGAGAACTAGCGGAACCTACAATGAGCAGTTCTTC | CASSQGRTSGTYNEQFF
many | TRBJ1-5 | - | TRBV7-2 | TGTGCCAGCAGCTTCAGCTCCCAGGACAATCAGCCCCAGCATTTT | CASSFSSQDNQPQHF
many | TRBJ1-5 | - | TRBV19 | TGTGCCAGTAGTATATCTGGACAGCCCAATCAGCCCCAGCATTTT | CASSISGQPNQPQHF
many | TRBJ2-7 | - | TRBV7-2 | TGTGCCAGCAGCTCGCGGACTGGAAACTACGAGCAGTACTTC | CASSSRTGNYEQYF
many | TRBJ2-1 | TRBD2 | TRBV20-1 | TGCAGTGCGCACGGGACTAGCTCTTCTGAGCAGTTCTTC | CSAHGTSSSEQFF
- | TRBJ2-3 | - | TRBV2 | TGTGCCAGCATTAGAGTCTGGCAGGGAGTGACAGATACGCAGTATTTT | CASIRVWQGVTDTQYF
many | TRBJ2-5 | TRBD1 | TRBV29-1 | TGCAGCGTTGAGGCAGGGGGTTTTGAGACCCAGTACTTC | CSVEAGGFETQYF
many | TRBJ2-6 | - | TRBV30 | TGTGCCTGGAGTGTAGGGAGTCCTGGGGCCAACGTCCTGACTTTC | CAWSVGSPGANVLTF
many | TRBJ2-7 | - | TRBV21-1 | TGTGCCAGCAGCCCTCCGGGGCAGCTGAGCTCCTACGAGCAGTACTTC | CASSPPGQLSSYEQYF
many | TRBJ1-4 | TRBD1 | TRBV29-1 | TGCAGCGTCTCAGCAGGGGGCGATGAAAAACTGTTTTTT | CSVSAGGDEKLFF
many | TRBJ1-1 | - | TRBV7-2 | TGTGCCAGCAGCTTAATCCAAAACACTGAAGCTTTCTTT | CASSLIQNTEAFF
many | TRBJ2-7 | TRBD1 | TRBV5-1 | TGCGCCAGCAGCTTGGGACAGGGCGGCGAGCAGTACTTC | CASSLGQGGEQYF
many | TRBJ2-7 | TRBD1 | TRBV28 | TGTGCCAGCACCTCAGGGGACAGAACGTACTACGAGCAGTACTTC | CASTSGDRTYYEQYF
many | TRBJ2-7 | TRBD1 | TRBV5-1 | TGCGCCAGCAGCTCGGGACAGGGATGGACGAGGGAGCAGTACTTC | CASSSGQGWTREQYF
many | TRBJ1-5 | - | TRBV15 | TGTGCCACCAGCGGCGGGACGGACTATAACCAGCCCCAGCATTTT | CATSGGTDYNQPQHF
many | TRBJ2-7 | - | TRBV4-1 | TGCGCCAGCAGCCAAGTAGGGGGGGCTTCCTACGAGCAGTACTTC | CASSQVGGASYEQYF
many | TRBJ2-1 | - | TRBV20-1 | TGCAGCACCCACTACTCGACCTACAATGAGCAGTTCTTC | CSTHYSTYNEQFF
few | TRBJ2-5 | TRBD2 | TRBV20-1 | TGCAGTGCTAGGCCGGGACTAGTACTTCGAGAGACCCAGTACTTC | CSARPGLVLRETQYF
many | TRBJ2-5 | TRBD1 | TRBV5-1 | TGCGCCAGCAGCTTGGGGGGGACAGGGGCCTCCTTGGAGACCCAGTACTTC | CASSLGGTGASLETQYF
many | TRBJ2-7 | - | TRBV19 | TGTGCCAGTACGGCGGGGTACGAGCAGTACTTC | CASTAGYEQYF
many | TRBJ2-1 | TRBD2 | TRBV7-2 | TGTGCCAGCAGCCTAGCGGGATTCAAGTCCTACAATGAGCAGTTCTTC | CASSLAGFKSYNEQFF
many | TRBJ2-3 | - | TRBV5-1 | TGCGCCAGCAGCTTGTTTGGACAGTCTAGCACAGATACGCAGTATTTT | CASSLFGQSSTDTQYF
many | TRBJ1-6 | - | TRBV1 | TGCACCAGCAGCCAAGATCTCTACGGCCGAAGCTCCTATAATTCACCCCTCCACTTT | CTSSQDLYGRSSYNSPLHF